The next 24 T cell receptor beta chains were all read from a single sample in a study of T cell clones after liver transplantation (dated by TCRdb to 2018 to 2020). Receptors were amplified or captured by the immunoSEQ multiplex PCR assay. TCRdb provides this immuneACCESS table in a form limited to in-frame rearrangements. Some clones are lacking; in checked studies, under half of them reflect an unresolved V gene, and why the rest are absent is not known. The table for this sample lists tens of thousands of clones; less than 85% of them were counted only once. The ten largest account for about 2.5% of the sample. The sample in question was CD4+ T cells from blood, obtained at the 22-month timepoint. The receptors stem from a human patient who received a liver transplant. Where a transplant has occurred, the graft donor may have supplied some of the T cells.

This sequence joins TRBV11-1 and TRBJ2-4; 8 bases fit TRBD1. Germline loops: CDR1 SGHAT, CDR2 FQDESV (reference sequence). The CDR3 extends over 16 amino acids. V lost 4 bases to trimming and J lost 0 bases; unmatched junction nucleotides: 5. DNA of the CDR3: TGTGCCAGCAGCTCCCGACAGGGGCTAGCCAAAAACATTCAGTACTTC. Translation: CASSSRQGLAKNIQYF.

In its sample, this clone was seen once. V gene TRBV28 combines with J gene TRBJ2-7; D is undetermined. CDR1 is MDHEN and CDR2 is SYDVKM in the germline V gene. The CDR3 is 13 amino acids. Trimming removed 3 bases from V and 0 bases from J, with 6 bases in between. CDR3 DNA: TGTGCCAGCAGTTTCGGCAGCTCCTACGAGCAGTACTTC. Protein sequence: CASSFGSSYEQYF.

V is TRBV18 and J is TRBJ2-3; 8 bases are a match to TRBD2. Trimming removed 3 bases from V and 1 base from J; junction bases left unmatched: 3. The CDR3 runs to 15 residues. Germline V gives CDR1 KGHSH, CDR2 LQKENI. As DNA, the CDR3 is TGTGCCAGCTCACCCCAGACTAGCGGCACAGATACGCAGTATTTT. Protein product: CASSPQTSGTDTQYF.

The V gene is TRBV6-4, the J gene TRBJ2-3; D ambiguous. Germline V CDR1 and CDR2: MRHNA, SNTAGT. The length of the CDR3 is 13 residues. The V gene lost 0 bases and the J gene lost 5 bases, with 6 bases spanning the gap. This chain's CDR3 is CASSDSKQDTQYF. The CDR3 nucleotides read TGTGCCAGCAGTGACTCGAAACAAGATACGCAGTATTTT.

The CDR3 region has the DNA TGTGCCAGCAGCCAGCGTAGCGGGAAGCAGTTCTTC. Its protein is CASSQRSGKQFF. The chain carries TRBV14 and TRBJ2-1; 8 bases are a match to TRBD2. With V trimmed by 3 bases and J by 11 bases, 3 bases remained unmatched. The CDR3 is 12 residues long. Per the germline V gene, CDR1 is SGHDN and CDR2 is FVKESK.

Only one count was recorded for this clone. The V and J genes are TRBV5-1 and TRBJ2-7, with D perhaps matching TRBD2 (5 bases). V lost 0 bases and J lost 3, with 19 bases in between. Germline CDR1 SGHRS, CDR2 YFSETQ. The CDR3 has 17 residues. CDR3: CASSLAPLAGGSYEQYF. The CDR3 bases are TGCGCCAGCAGCTTGGCCCCCTTGGCGGGTGGGAGCTACGAGCAGTACTTC.

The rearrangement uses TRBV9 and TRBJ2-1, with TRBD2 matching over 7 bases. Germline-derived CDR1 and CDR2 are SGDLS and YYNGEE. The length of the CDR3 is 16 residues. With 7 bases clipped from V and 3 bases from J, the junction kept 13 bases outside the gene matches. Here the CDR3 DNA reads TGTGCCAGCGGGGTGGGCGGGAGATCGGGCTACAATGAGCAGTTCTTC. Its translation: CASGVGGRSGYNEQFF.

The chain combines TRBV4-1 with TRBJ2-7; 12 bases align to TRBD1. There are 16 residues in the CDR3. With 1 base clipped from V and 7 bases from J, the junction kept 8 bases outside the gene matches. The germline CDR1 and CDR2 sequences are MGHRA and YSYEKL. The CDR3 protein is CASSQGEGQGAGEQYF. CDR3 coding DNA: TGCGCCAGCAGCCAAGGCGAGGGACAGGGGGCAGGGGAGCAGTACTTC.

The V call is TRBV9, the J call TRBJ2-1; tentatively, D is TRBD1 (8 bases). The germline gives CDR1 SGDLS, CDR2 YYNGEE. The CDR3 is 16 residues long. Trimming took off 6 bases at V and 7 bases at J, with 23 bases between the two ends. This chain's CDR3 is CASNREAGGASNEQFF. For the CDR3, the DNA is TGTGCCAGCAACCGGGAGGCAGGGGGCGCGTCGAATGAGCAGTTCTTC.

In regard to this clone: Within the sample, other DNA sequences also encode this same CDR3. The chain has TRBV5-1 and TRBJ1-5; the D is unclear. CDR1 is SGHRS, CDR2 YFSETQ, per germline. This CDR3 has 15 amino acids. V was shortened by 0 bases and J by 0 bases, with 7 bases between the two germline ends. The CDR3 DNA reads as TGCGCCAGCAGCTTGGAGGGTGATAGCAATCAGCCCCAGCATTTT. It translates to CASSLEGDSNQPQHF.

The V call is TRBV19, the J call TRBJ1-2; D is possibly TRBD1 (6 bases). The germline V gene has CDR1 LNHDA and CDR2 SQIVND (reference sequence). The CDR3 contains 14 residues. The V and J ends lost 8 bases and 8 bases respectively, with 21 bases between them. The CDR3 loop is CASSRGAPGVGYTF. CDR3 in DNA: TGTGCCAGTTCTCGGGGGGCTCCGGGGGTCGGCTACACCTTC.

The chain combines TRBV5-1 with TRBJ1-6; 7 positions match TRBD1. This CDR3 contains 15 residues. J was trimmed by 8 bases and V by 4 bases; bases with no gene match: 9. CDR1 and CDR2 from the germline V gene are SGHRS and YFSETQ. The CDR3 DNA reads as TGCGCCAGCAGCGGGGGACAGTCAGACTATTCACCCCTCCACTTT. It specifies CASSGGQSDYSPLHF.

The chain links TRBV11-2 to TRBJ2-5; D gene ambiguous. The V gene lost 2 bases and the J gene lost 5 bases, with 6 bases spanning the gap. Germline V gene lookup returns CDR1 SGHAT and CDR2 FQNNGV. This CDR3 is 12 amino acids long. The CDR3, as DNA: TGTGCCAGCAGCTTATCCACGGAGACCCAGTACTTC. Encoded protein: CASSLSTETQYF.

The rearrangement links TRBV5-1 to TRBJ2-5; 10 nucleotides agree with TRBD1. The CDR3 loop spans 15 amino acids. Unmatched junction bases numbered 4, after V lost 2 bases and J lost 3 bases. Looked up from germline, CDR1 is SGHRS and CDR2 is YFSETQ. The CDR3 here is CASSLETGGEETQYF. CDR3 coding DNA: TGCGCCAGCAGCTTAGAGACAGGGGGCGAAGAGACCCAGTACTTC.

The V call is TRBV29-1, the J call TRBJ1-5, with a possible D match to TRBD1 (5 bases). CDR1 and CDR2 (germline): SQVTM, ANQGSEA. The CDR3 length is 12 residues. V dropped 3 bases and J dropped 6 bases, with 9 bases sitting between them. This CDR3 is CSVEGRVQPQHF. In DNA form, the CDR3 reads TGCAGCGTTGAGGGGCGGGTTCAGCCCCAGCATTTT.

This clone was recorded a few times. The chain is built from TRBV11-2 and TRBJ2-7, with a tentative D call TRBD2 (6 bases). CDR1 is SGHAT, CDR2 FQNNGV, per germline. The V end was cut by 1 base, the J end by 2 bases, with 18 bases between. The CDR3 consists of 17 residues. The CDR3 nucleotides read TGTGCCAGCAGCTTAGTTCCTGGCGGGATGGGCCCCTACGAGCAGTACTTC. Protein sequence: CASSLVPGGMGPYEQYF.

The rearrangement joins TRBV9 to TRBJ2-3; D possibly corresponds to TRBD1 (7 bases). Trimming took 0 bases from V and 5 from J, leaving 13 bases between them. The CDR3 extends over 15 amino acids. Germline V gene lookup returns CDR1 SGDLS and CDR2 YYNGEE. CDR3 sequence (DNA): TGTGCCAGCAGCGTAGGACAGGGAGGTGGAGATACGCAGTATTTT. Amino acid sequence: CASSVGQGGGDTQYF.

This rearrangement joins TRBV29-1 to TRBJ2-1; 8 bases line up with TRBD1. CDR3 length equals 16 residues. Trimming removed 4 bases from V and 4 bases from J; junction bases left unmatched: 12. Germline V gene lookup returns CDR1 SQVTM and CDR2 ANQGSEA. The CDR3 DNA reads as TGCAGCGTTGTTCCCAGGGGGCTTTTCTCTTACAATGAGCAGTTCTTC. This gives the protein CSVVPRGLFSYNEQFF.

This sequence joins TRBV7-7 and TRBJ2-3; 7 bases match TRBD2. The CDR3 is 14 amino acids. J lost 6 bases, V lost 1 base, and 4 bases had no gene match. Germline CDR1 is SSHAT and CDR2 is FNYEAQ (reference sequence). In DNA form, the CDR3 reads TGTGCCAGCAGCTTAGGGGGGGGGTACGATACGCAGTATTTT. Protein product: CASSLGGGYDTQYF.

The CDR3 spells CASSSRRQYF. The CDR3 DNA is TGTGCCAGCAGCTCTCGTCGGCAGTACTTC. The rearrangement uses TRBV5-4 and TRBJ2-7; D unclear. This CDR3 comprises 10 residues. V was cut by 3 bases and J by 9 bases, with 7 bases left in between. CDR1 and CDR2 (germline): SGHNT, YYREEE (reference sequence).

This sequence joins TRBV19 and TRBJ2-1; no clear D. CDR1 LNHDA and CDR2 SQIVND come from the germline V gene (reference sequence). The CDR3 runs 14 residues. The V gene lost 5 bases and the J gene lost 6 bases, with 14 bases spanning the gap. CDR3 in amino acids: CASSLGTTPNEQFF. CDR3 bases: TGTGCCAGTAGTTTGGGAACAACCCCCAATGAGCAGTTCTTC.

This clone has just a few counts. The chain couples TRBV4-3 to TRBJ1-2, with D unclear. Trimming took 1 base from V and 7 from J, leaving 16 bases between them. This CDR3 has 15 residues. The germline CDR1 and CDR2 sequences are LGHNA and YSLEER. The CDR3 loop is CASSQGVGRPVGYTF. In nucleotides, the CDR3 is TGCGCCAGCAGCCAAGGTGTTGGGAGGCCCGTTGGCTACACCTTC.

The CDR3 region has the DNA TGTGCCAGCAGCTTAGATTGGAGCGGGGGGTCTAGCTCCTACGAGCAGTACTTC. Its protein is CASSLDWSGGSSSYEQYF. The chain carries TRBV11-2 and TRBJ2-7, with TRBD2 matching over 9 bases. CDR3 length: 18 residues. Germline V gene sequence: CDR1 SGHAT, CDR2 FQNNGV. V was pared by 0 bases and J by 0 bases, with 9 bases of the junction left unmatched.

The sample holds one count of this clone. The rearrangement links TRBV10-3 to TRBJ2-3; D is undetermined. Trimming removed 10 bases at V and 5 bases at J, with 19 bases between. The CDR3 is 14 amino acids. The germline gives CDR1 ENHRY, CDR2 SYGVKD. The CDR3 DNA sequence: TGTGCCACCCACCTAGGAGAATTGGGAGATACGCAGTATTTT. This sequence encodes CATHLGELGDTQYF.